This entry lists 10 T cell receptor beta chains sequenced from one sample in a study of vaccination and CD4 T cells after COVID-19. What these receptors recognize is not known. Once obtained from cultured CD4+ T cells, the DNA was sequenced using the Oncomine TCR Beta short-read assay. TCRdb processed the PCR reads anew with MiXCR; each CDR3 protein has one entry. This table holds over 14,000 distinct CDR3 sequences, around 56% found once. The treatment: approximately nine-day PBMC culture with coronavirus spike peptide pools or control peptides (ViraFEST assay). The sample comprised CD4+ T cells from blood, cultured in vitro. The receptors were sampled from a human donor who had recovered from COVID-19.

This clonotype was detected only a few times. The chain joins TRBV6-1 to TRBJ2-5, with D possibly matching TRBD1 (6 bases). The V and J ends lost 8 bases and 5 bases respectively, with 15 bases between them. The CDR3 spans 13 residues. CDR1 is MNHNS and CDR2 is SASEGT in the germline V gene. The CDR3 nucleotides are TGTGCCAGCGCGCCCGACAGGTTGGAGACCCAGTACTTC. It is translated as CASAPDRLETQYF.

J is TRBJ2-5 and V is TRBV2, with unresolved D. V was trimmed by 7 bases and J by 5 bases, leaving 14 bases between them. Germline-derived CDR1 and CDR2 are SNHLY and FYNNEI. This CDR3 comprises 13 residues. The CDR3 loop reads CASMGSRFETQYF. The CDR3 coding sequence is TGTGCCAGCATGGGCAGTCGGTTTGAGACCCAGTACTTC.

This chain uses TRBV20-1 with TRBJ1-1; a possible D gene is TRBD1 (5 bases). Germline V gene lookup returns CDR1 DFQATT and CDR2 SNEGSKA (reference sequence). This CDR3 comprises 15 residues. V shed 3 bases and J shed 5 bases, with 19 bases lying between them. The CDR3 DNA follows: TGCAGTGCTAGGATAACAGGTTTTCGGGGAACTGAAGCTTTCTTT. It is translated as CSARITGFRGTEAFF.

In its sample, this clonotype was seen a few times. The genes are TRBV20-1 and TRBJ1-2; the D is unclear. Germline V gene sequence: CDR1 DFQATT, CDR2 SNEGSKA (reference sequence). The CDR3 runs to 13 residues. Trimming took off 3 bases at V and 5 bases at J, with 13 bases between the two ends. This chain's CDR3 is CSARAVGPYGYTF. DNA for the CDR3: TGCAGTGCTAGGGCTGTGGGTCCTTATGGCTACACCTTC.

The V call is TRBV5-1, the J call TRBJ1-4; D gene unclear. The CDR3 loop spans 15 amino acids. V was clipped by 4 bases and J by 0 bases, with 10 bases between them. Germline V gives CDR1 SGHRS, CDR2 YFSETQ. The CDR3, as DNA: TGCGCCAGCAGCCTGTGGAGGGCAACTAATGAAAAACTGTTTTTT. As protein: CASSLWRATNEKLFF.

The CDR3, as DNA: TGCAGTGCTAGAGACCTCCCTTGGGACAGCGCGAACACCGGGGAGCTGTTTTTT. Translated: CSARDLPWDSANTGELFF. The chain links TRBV20-1 to TRBJ2-2; 7 nucleotides agree with TRBD1. CDR1 DFQATT and CDR2 SNEGSKA come from the germline V gene (reference sequence). The CDR3 runs 18 residues. Trimming cost V 0 bases and J 0 bases; bases outside gene matches: 10.

The CDR3 region has the DNA TGTGCCAGCAGCTTACGCAGGGATTTGGAGACCCAGTACTTC. Its protein product is CASSLRRDLETQYF. This chain links TRBV7-9 with TRBJ2-5, with D perhaps matching TRBD1 (5 bases). The germline V gene has CDR1 SEHNR and CDR2 FQNEAQ (reference sequence). The CDR3 is 14 amino acids. Trimming removed 2 bases from V and 5 bases from J, with 12 bases in between.

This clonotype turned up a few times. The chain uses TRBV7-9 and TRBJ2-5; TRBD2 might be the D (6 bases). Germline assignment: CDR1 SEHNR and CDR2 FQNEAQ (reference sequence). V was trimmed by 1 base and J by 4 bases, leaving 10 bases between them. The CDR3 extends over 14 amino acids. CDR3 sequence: CASSLGTSPETQYF. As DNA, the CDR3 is TGTGCCAGCAGCTTAGGTACTAGCCCAGAGACCCAGTACTTC.

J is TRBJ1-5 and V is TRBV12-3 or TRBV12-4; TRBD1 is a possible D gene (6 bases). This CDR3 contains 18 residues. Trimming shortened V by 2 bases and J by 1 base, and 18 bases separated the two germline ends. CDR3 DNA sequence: TGTGCCAGCAGTTTATCAGGTGGGGGGGCGGGCAGCAATCAGCCCCAGCATTTT. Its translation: CASSLSGGGAGSNQPQHF.

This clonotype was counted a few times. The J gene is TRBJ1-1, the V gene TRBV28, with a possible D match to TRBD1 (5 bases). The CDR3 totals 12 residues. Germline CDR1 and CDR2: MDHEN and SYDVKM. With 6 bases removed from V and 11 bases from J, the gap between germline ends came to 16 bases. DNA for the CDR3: TGTGCCAGCAGAAATGACAGAAGCTTGGCTTTCTTT. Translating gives CASRNDRSLAFF.